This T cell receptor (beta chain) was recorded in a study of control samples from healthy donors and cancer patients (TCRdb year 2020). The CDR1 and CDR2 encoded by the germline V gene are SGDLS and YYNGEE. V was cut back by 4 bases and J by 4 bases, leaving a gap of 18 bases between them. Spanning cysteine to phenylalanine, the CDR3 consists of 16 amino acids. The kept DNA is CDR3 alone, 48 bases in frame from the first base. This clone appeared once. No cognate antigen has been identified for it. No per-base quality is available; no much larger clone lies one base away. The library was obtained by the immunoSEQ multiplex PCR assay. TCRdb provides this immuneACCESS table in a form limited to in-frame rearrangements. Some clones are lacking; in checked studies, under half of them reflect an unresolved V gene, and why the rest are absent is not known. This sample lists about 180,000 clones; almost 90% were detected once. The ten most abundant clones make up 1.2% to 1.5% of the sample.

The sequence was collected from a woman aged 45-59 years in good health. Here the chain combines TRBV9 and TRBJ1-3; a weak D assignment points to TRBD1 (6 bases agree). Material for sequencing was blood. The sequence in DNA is TGTGCCAGCAGCCCACTGGGGCAGGGACAAGGAAACACCATATATTTT. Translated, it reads CASSPLGQGQGNTIYF.